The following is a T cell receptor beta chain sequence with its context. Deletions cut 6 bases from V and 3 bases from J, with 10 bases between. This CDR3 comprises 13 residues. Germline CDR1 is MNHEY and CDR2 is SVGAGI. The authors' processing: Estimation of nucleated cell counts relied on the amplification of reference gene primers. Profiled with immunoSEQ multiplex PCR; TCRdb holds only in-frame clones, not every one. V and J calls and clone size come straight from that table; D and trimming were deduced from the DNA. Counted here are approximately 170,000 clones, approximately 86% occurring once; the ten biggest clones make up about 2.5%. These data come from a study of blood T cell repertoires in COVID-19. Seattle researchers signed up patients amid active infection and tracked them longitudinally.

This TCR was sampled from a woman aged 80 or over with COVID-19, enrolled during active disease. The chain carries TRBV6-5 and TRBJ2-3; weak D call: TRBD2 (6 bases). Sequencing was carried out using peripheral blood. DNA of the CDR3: TGTGCCAGCAGACCTCGGGGGACAGATACGCAGTATTTT. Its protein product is CASRPRGTDTQYF.